Detailed here is one T cell receptor (beta chain). What it recognizes is unknown. Barcoded TCR alpha and TCR beta cDNA libraries with UMIs came from 5'RACE using constant-segment primers. A single record per CDR3 protein comes from TCRdb applying MiXCR to the 5' RACE reads. This sample yields roughly 300,000 distinct CDR3 sequences, of which around 13% are seen a single time; about a fifth belongs to the top ten. The source of the sample is a study of T-cell memory formation after mild COVID-19. Points from the study as a whole: CM and EM subsets held most contracting CD4+ clones; EMRA held CD8+ ones. Day 15 to 85 contracting clones showed balanced CD4/CD8; day 15 to 37 expanders favored CD4+.

The sequence was obtained from a man younger than 35 who had mild COVID-19 (a few samples of this study predate the infection). Cell type and time point are not known. The sample comprised PBMCs or a T cell subset sorted from them (not recorded which).

The CDR3 region is CAISVLGQGREQYF. The CDR3 DNA follows: TGTGCCATCAGTGTATTGGGACAGGGGAGGGAGCAGTACTTC. The chain carries TRBV10-3 and TRBJ2-7, with 10 bases identical to TRBD1. This CDR3 comprises 14 residues. Germline V lookup: CDR1 ENHRY, CDR2 SYGVKD. V shed 4 bases, J shed 7 bases, and the junction held 7 bases outside the gene matches.